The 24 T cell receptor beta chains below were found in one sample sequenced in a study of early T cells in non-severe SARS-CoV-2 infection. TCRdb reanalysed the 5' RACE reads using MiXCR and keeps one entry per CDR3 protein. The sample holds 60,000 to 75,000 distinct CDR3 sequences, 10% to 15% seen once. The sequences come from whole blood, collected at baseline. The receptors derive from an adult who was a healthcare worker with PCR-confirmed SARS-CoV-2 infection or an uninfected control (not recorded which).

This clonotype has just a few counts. In DNA form, the CDR3 reads TGTGCCAGCAGCTTAGCTAGCGGGGAGGATACGCAGTATTTT. It translates to CASSLASGEDTQYF. The V gene is TRBV7-9, the J gene TRBJ2-3, with TRBD2 identical over 8 bases. The CDR3 has 14 residues. Germline V gene data show CDR1 as SEHNR and CDR2 as FQNEAQ (reference sequence). Trimming cost V 0 bases and J 6 bases; bases outside gene matches: 2. Looking up the rest from reference TRBV7-9 and TRBJ2-3 gives the full variable domain: DTGVSQNPRHKITKRGQNVTFRCDPISEHNRLYWYRQTLGQGPEFLTYFQNEAQLEKSRLLSDRFSAERPKGSFSTLEIQRTEQGDSAMYLCASSLASGEDTQYFGPGTRLTVL.

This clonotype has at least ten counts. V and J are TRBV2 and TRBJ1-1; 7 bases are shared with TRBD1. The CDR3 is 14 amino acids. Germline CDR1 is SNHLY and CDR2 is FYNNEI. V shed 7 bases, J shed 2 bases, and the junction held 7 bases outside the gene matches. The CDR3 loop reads CASTEQGVNTEAFF. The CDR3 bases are TGTGCCAGCACAGAGCAGGGGGTAAACACTGAAGCTTTCTTT.

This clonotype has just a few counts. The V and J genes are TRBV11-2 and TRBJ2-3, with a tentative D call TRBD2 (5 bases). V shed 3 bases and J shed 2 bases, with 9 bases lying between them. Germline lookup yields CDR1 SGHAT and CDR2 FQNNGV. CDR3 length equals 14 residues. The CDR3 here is CASSFSGNTDTQYF. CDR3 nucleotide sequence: TGTGCCAGCAGCTTTTCCGGGAACACAGATACGCAGTATTTT.

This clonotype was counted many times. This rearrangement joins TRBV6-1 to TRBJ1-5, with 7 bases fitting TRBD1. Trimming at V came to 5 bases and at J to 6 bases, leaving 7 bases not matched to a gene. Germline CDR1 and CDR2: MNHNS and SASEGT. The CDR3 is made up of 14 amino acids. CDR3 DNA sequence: TGTGCCAGCAGTAACAGGGGAGCGGGTCAGCCCCAGCATTTT. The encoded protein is CASSNRGAGQPQHF.

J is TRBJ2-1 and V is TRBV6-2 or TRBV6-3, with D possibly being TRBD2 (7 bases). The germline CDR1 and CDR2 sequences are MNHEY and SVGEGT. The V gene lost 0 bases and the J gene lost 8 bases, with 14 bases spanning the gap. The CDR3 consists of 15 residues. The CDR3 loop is CASSYSGGPKDEQFF. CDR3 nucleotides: TGTGCCAGCAGTTACTCGGGGGGGCCGAAAGATGAGCAGTTCTTC.

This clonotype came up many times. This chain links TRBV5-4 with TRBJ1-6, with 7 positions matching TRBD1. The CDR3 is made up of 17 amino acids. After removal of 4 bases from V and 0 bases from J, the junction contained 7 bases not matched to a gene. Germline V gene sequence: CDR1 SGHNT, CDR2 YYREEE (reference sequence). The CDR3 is CASSQSPGGSYNSPLHF. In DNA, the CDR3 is TGTGCCAGCAGCCAAAGCCCAGGGGGCTCCTATAATTCACCCCTCCACTTT.

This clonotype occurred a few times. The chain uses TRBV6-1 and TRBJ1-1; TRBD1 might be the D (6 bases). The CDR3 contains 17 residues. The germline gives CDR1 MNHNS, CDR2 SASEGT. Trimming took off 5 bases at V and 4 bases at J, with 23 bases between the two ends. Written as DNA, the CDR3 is TGTGCCAGCAGTCTGTACCGAATATTGGGGGCCGGCACTGAAGCTTTCTTT. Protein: CASSLYRILGAGTEAFF.

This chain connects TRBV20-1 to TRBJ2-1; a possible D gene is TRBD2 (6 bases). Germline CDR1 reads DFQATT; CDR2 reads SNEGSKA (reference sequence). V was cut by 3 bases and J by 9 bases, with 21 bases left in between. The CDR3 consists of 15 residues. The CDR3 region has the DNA TGCAGTGCTAGTGGTGGAGGGCTCTTCGCGGGTGAGCAGTTCTTC. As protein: CSASGGGLFAGEQFF.

CDR3: CASSTGRHIGYGYTF. As DNA, the CDR3 is TGTGCCAGCAGCACCGGACGTCATATTGGCTATGGCTACACCTTC. The V call is TRBV7-2, the J call TRBJ1-2; D gene unclear. The V and J ends lost 5 bases and 4 bases respectively, with 17 bases between them. The CDR3 spans 15 residues. The germline gives CDR1 SGHTA, CDR2 FQGNSA.

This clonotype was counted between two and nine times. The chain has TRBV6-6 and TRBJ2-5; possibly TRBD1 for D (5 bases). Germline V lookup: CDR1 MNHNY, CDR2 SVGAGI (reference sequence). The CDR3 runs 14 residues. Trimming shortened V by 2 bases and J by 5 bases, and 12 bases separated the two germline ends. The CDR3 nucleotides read TGTGCCAGCAGTTACCCCCAGGGTTGGGAGACCCAGTACTTC. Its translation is CASSYPQGWETQYF.

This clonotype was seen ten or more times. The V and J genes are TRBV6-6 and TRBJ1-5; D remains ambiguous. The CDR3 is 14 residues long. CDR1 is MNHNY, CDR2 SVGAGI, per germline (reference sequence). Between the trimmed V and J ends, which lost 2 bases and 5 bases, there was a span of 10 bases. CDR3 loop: CASSYLGLDQPQHF. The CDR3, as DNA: TGTGCCAGCAGTTACCTTGGACTTGATCAGCCCCAGCATTTT.

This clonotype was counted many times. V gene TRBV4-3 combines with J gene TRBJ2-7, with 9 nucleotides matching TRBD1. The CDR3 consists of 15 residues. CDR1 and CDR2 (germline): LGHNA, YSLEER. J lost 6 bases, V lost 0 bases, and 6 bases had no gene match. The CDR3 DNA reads TGCGCCAGCAGCCAAGATGCGACAGGGGGGGTCGAGCAGTACTTC. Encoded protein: CASSQDATGGVEQYF.

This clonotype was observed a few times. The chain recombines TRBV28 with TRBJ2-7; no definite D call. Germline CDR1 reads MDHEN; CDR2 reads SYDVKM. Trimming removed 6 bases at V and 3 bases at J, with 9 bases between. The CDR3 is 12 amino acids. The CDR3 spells CASSTQSYEQYF. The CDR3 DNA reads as TGTGCCAGCAGCACTCAAAGCTACGAGCAGTACTTC.

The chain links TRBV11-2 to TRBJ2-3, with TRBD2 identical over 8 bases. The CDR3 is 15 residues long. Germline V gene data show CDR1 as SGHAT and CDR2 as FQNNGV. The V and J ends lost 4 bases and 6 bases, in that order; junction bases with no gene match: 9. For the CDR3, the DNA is TGTGCCAGCAGCTCGACCAGGGCTAGCGGGGATACGCAGTATTTT. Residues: CASSSTRASGDTQYF.

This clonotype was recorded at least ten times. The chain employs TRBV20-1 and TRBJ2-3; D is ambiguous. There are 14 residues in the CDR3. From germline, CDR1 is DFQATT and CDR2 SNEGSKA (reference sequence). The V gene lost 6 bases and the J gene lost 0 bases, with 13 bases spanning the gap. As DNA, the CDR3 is TGCAGTGCCCGACCTTTGCGGAGCACAGATACGCAGTATTTT. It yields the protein CSARPLRSTDTQYF.

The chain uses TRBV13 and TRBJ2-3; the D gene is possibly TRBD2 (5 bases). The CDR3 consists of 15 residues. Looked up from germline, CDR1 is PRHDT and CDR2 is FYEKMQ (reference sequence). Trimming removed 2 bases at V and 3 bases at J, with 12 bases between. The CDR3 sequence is CASSLSGSGTDTQYF. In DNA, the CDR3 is TGTGCCAGCAGCTTAAGTGGGAGTGGGACAGATACGCAGTATTTT.

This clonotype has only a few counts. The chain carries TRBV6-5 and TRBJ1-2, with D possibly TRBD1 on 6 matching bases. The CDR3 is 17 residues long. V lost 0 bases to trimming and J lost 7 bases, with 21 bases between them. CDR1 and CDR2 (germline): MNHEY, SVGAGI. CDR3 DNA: TGTGCCAGCAGTTACTCGATGATGGGCGCGGGGGGCCGTGGCTACACCTTC. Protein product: CASSYSMMGAGGRGYTF.

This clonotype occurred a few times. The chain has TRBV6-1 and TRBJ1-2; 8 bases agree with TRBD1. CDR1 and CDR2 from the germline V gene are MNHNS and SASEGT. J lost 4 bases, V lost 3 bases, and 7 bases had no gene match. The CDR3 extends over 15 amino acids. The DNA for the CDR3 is TGTGCCAGCAGTGACCCCCAGGGGGCTGGCTATGGCTACACCTTC. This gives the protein CASSDPQGAGYGYTF.

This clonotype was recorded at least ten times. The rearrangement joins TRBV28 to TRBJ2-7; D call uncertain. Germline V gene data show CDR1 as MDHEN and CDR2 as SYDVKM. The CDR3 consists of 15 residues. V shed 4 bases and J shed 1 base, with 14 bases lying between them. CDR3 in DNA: TGTGCCAGCAGTTCGGCGACTCACAATTCCTACGAGCAGTACTTC. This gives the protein CASSSATHNSYEQYF.

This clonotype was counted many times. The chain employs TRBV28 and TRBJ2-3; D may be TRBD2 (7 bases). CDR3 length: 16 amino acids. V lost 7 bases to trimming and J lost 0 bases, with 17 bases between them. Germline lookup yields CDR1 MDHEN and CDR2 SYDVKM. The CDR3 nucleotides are TGTGCCAGCAACCCGGGGCGGGGGCTAAGCACAGATACGCAGTATTTT. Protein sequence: CASNPGRGLSTDTQYF.

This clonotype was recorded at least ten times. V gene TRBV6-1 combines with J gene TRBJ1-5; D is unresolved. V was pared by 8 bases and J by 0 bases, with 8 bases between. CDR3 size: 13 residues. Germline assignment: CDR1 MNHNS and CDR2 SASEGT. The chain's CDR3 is CASGPYSNQPQHF. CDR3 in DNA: TGTGCCAGCGGCCCGTATAGCAATCAGCCCCAGCATTTT.

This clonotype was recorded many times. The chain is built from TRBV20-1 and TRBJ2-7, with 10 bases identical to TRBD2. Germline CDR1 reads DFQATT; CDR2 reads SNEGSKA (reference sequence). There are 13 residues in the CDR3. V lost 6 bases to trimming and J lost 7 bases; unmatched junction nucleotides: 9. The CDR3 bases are TGCAGTGCCAGGAGCGGGAGGGCATTTGAGCAGTACTTC. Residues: CSARSGRAFEQYF.

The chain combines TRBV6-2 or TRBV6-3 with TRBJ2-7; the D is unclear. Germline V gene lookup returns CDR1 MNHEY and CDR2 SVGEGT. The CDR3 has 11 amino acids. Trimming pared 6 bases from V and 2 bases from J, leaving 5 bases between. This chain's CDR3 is CASRRAYEQYF. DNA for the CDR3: TGTGCCAGCAGACGAGCCTACGAGCAGTACTTC.

CDR3 sequence: CASSRTGTQYF. CDR3 bases: TGTGCCAGCAGTCGGACTGGGACGCAGTATTTT. V gene TRBV3-1 combines with J gene TRBJ2-3; perhaps TRBD2 as D (5 bases). The germline V gene has CDR1 LGHDT and CDR2 YNNKEL (reference sequence). This CDR3 has 11 residues. V was cut by 6 bases and J by 9 bases, with 10 bases left in between.